A selection of T cell receptor beta chains follows, all from one sample in a study of T-cell reconstitution after alpha-beta-depleted transplantation in children. From the PCR reads, TCRdb called clonotypes with MiXCR, one entry per CDR3 protein. The sample includes fewer than 550,000 distinct CDR3 sequences, over 9.5% of them seen just once. The source material was PBMCs, sampled before TCRalphabeta/CD19-depleted stem cell transplant. The receptors were sampled from a child aged 2 to 10 with inherited bone marrow failure, due to receive a stem cell transplant. Both conserved end residues are part of each CDR3. A D gene is named only where the DNA matches it firmly. Rows may omit the clone size; those that give it use once, few, many or a size class.

abundance: many; d_gene: TRBD1; j_gene: TRBJ1-2; v_gene: TRBV29-1; len: 13; CDR3aa: CSVEHRGDYGYTF; CDR3nt: TGCAGCGTTGAGCACAGGGGGGACTATGGCTACACCTTC
abundance: many; d_gene: -; j_gene: TRBJ1-1; v_gene: TRBV20-1; len: 16; CDR3aa: CSARDPSPEVNTEAFF; CDR3nt: TGCAGTGCTAGAGATCCCAGCCCAGAAGTGAACACTGAAGCTTTCTTT
abundance: many; d_gene: -; j_gene: TRBJ2-7; v_gene: TRBV12-3/TRBV12-4; len: 14; CDR3aa: CASALTGAFYEQYF; CDR3nt: TGTGCCAGTGCCCTGACGGGGGCTTTCTACGAGCAGTACTTC
abundance: many; d_gene: TRBD2; j_gene: TRBJ2-3; v_gene: TRBV7-2; len: 15; CDR3aa: CASSLGLAGVDTQYF; CDR3nt: TGTGCCAGCAGTTTGGGACTAGCGGGAGTAGATACGCAGTATTTT
abundance: few; d_gene: TRBD2; j_gene: TRBJ2-1; v_gene: TRBV11-2; len: 18; CDR3aa: CASSFLTSGTQPFNEQFF; CDR3nt: TGTGCCAGCAGCTTCTTGACTAGCGGGACTCAGCCCTTCAATGAGCAGTTCTTC
abundance: -; d_gene: TRBD1; j_gene: TRBJ2-6; v_gene: TRBV10-3; len: 16; CDR3aa: CAISGTGAERANVLTF; CDR3nt: TGTGCCATCAGTGGGACAGGGGCTGAAAGGGCCAACGTCCTGACTTTC
abundance: many; d_gene: -; j_gene: TRBJ2-5; v_gene: TRBV28; len: 15; CDR3aa: CASSLPLASQETQYF; CDR3nt: TGTGCCAGCAGTCTACCCCTAGCTAGCCAAGAGACCCAGTACTTC
abundance: many; d_gene: -; j_gene: TRBJ1-4; v_gene: TRBV3-1; len: 14; CDR3aa: CASSPGWTNEKLFF; CDR3nt: TGTGCCAGCAGCCCCGGGTGGACTAATGAAAAACTGTTTTTT
abundance: many; d_gene: -; j_gene: TRBJ2-4; v_gene: TRBV6-1; len: 15; CDR3aa: CASSATQGPKNIQYF; CDR3nt: TGTGCCAGCAGCGCGACACAGGGACCCAAAAACATTCAGTACTTC
abundance: -; d_gene: TRBD2; j_gene: TRBJ2-1; v_gene: TRBV12-3/TRBV12-4; len: 17; CDR3aa: CASSYPGGRVRRNEQFF; CDR3nt: TGTGCCAGCAGCTACCCCGGCGGGAGGGTTAGAAGGAATGAGCAGTTCTTC
abundance: many; d_gene: -; j_gene: TRBJ2-3; v_gene: TRBV20-1; len: 14; CDR3aa: CSARGALEADTQYF; CDR3nt: TGCAGTGCTAGAGGGGCCCTAGAGGCAGATACGCAGTATTTT
abundance: -; d_gene: -; j_gene: TRBJ2-2; v_gene: TRBV5-1; len: 13; CDR3aa: CASRIQGPGELFF; CDR3nt: TGCGCCAGCAGAATCCAGGGGCCCGGGGAGCTGTTTTTT
abundance: -; d_gene: -; j_gene: TRBJ1-2; v_gene: TRBV20-1; len: 14; CDR3aa: CSARDQGEDYGYTF; CDR3nt: TGCAGTGCTAGAGATCAGGGCGAGGACTATGGCTACACCTTC
abundance: few; d_gene: -; j_gene: TRBJ1-2; v_gene: TRBV7-2; len: 14; CDR3aa: CASSHSGSDYGYTF; CDR3nt: TGTGCCAGCAGCCACTCAGGGTCGGACTATGGCTACACCTTC
abundance: many; d_gene: -; j_gene: TRBJ2-7; v_gene: TRBV4-2; len: 16; CDR3aa: CASSPRGREPTNEQYF; CDR3nt: TGTGCCAGCAGCCCAAGGGGACGGGAACCCACCAACGAGCAGTACTTC
abundance: many; d_gene: -; j_gene: TRBJ2-7; v_gene: TRBV21-1; len: 15; CDR3aa: CASSKVRQITYEQYF; CDR3nt: TGTGCCAGCAGCAAAGTTCGACAGATCACATACGAGCAGTACTTC
abundance: -; d_gene: -; j_gene: TRBJ2-7; v_gene: TRBV20-1; len: 13; CDR3aa: CSRIGPDSYEQYF; CDR3nt: TGCAGTCGGATAGGTCCCGACTCCTACGAGCAGTACTTC
abundance: few; d_gene: -; j_gene: TRBJ1-3; v_gene: TRBV28; len: 16; CDR3aa: CASSLRPGQPRSTIYF; CDR3nt: TGTGCCAGCAGTTTACGTCCCGGACAGCCGCGGAGCACCATATATTTT
abundance: -; d_gene: -; j_gene: TRBJ2-1; v_gene: TRBV6-5; len: 15; CDR3aa: CASSYGGGGLKEQFF; CDR3nt: TGTGCCAGCAGTTACGGGGGAGGGGGGCTGAAGGAGCAGTTCTTC
abundance: many; d_gene: -; j_gene: TRBJ2-4; v_gene: TRBV28; len: 14; CDR3aa: CASLEGASKNIQYF; CDR3nt: TGTGCCAGCCTGGAGGGGGCGAGCAAAAACATTCAGTACTTC
abundance: -; d_gene: -; j_gene: TRBJ1-2; v_gene: TRBV6-2/TRBV6-3; len: 11; CDR3aa: CASNKGDGYTF; CDR3nt: TGTGCCAGCAATAAGGGCGATGGCTACACCTTC
abundance: many; d_gene: TRBD2; j_gene: TRBJ2-1; v_gene: TRBV20-1; len: 15; CDR3aa: CSATRGLAGPNEQFF; CDR3nt: TGCAGTGCTACCCGGGGACTAGCGGGACCCAATGAGCAGTTCTTC
abundance: -; d_gene: TRBD2; j_gene: TRBJ2-1; v_gene: TRBV5-6; len: 18; CDR3aa: CASSFGRGGINSYNEQFF; CDR3nt: TGTGCCAGCAGCTTTGGGCGGGGGGGCATCAACTCCTACAATGAGCAGTTCTTC
abundance: many; d_gene: -; j_gene: TRBJ2-1; v_gene: TRBV11-2; len: 14; CDR3aa: CASSLGFLANEQFF; CDR3nt: TGTGCCAGCAGCTTAGGCTTCCTAGCCAATGAGCAGTTCTTC
abundance: many; d_gene: -; j_gene: TRBJ1-1; v_gene: TRBV5-1; len: 17; CDR3aa: CASSLHQTIASNTEAFF; CDR3nt: TGCGCCAGCAGCTTGCATCAGACAATTGCCTCGAACACTGAAGCTTTCTTT
abundance: many; d_gene: -; j_gene: TRBJ2-3; v_gene: TRBV6-2/TRBV6-3; len: 14; CDR3aa: CASLDPTGSDTQYF; CDR3nt: TGTGCCAGCCTTGACCCGACCGGCTCAGATACGCAGTATTTT
abundance: many; d_gene: -; j_gene: TRBJ1-5; v_gene: TRBV4-2; len: 16; CDR3aa: CASSHAGIRNDQPQHF; CDR3nt: TGTGCCAGCAGCCACGCCGGGATTAGGAATGATCAGCCCCAGCATTTT